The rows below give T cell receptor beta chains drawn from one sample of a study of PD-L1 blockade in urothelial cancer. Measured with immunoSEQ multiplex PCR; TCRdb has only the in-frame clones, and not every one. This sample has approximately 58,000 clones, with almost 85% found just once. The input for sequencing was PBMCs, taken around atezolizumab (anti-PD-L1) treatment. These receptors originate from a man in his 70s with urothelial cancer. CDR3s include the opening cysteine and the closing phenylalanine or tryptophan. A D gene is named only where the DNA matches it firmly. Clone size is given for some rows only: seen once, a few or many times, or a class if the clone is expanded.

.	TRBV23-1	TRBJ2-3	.	CASSQSTGDTDTQYF	TGCGCCAGCAGTCAATCTACCGGAGACACAGATACGCAGTATTTT
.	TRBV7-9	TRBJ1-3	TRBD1	CASSFAGGSGNTIYF	TGTGCCAGCAGCTTCGCAGGGGGCTCCGGAAACACCATATATTTT
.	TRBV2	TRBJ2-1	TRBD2	CASSESGRTYNEQFF	TGTGCCAGCAGTGAAAGCGGGAGGACCTACAATGAGCAGTTCTTC
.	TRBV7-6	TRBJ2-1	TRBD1	CASSGGTGGEEQFF	TGTGCCAGCAGCGGGGGGACAGGCGGTGAAGAGCAGTTCTTC
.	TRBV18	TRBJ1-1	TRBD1	CASSPLGQGATFF	TGTGCCAGCTCACCACTTGGACAGGGAGCGACTTTCTTT
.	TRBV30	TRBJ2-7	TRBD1	CAYRKGTGYSYEQYF	TGTGCCTACAGAAAAGGGACAGGGTACTCCTACGAGCAGTACTTC
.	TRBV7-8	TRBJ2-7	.	CASSLNLRAYYEQYF	TGTGCCAGCAGCTTAAATTTACGAGCCTACTACGAGCAGTACTTC
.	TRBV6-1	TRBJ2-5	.	CASRRQLKETQYF	TGTGCCAGCAGGAGGCAGCTAAAAGAGACCCAGTACTTC
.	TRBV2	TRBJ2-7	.	CASKGGSTSYEQYF	TGTGCCAGCAAGGGGGGGAGCACCTCCTACGAGCAGTACTTC
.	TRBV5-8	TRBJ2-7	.	CASSLDQPGYEQYF	TGTGCCAGCAGCTTGGACCAGCCAGGCTACGAGCAGTACTTC
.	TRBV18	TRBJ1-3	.	CASSTNGISGNTIYF	TGTGCCAGCTCAACTAACGGTATCTCTGGAAACACCATATATTTT
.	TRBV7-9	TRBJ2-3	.	CASSFRTGRGTDTQYF	TGTGCCAGCAGCTTCAGGACTGGAAGGGGGACAGATACGCAGTATTTT
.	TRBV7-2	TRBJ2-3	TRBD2	CASSWSGLVGTDTQYF	TGTGCCAGCAGCTGGTCGGGACTAGTAGGCACAGATACGCAGTATTTT
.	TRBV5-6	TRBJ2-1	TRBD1	CASSHRPRQGKDEQFF	TGTGCCAGCAGCCACAGACCCAGACAGGGGAAGGATGAGCAGTTCTTC
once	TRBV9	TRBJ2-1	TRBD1	CASSVQTGGSYNEQFF	TGTGCCAGCAGCGTCCAGACAGGGGGATCCTACAATGAGCAGTTCTTC
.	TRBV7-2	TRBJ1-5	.	CASSPSAGQPQHF	TGTGCCAGCAGCCCCTCAGCGGGTCAGCCCCAGCATTTT
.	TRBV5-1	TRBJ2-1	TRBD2	CASSLSGSGRAPGNEQFF	TGCGCCAGCAGCTTGTCGGGTAGCGGGAGGGCCCCTGGGAATGAGCAGTTCTTC
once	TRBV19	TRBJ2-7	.	CASSSTGGDYEQYF	TGTGCCAGTAGTTCCACAGGGGGGGACTACGAGCAGTACTTC
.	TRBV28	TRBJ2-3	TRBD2	CASSFLREVTDTQYF	TGTGCCAGCAGTTTTTTGCGGGAGGTCACAGATACGCAGTATTTT
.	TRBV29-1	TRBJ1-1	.	CSVDRVRAEAFF	TGCAGCGTTGATCGGGTGCGCGCTGAAGCTTTCTTT
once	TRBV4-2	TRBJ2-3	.	CASSQDTGRPDTQYF	TGTGCCAGCAGCCAAGATACAGGGCGGCCAGATACGCAGTATTTT
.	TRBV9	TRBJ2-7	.	CASSPGLDSYEQYF	TGTGCCAGCAGCCCGGGACTGGATTCCTACGAGCAGTACTTC
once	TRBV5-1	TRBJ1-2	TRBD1	CASSDGTGGFSNYGYTF	TGCGCCAGCAGCGACGGGACAGGGGGCTTTTCTAACTATGGCTACACCTTC
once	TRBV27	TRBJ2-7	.	CASSPAVSGYEQYF	TGTGCCAGCAGTCCCGCCGTTAGCGGCTACGAGCAGTACTTC
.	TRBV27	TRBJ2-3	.	CASSWAATDTQYF	TGTGCCAGCAGTTGGGCTGCCACAGATACGCAGTATTTT
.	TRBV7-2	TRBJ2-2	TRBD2	CASRTFSGRKANTGELFF	TGTGCCAGCAGGACCTTTAGCGGGAGAAAGGCGAACACCGGGGAGCTGTTTTTT
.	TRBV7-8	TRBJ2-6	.	CASSGIPPQSRANVLTF	TGTGCCAGCAGCGGCATACCCCCACAAAGTCGGGCCAACGTCCTGACTTTC
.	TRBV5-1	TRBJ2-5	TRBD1	CASSGGTGQETQYF	TGCGCCAGCAGCGGAGGGACAGGACAAGAGACCCAGTACTTC
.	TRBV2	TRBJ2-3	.	CASSRGIDTQYF	TGTGCCAGCAGTCGGGGGATAGATACGCAGTATTTT
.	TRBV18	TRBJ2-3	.	CASLGADTDTQYF	TGTGCCAGCTTAGGGGCCGACACAGATACGCAGTATTTT
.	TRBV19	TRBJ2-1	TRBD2	CASSIDHFLGGNDNEQFF	TGTGCCAGTAGTATAGATCACTTTTTGGGAGGGAACGACAATGAGCAGTTCTTC
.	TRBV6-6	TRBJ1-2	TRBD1	CASSPHTGGGGYTF	TGTGCCAGCAGTCCCCACACAGGGGGCGGAGGCTACACCTTC
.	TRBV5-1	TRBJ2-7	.	CASSLELDYEQYF	TGCGCCAGCAGCTTGGAGTTAGACTACGAGCAGTACTTC
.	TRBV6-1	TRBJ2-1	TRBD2	CASSVTSGGSSYNEQFF	TGTGCCAGCAGTGTTACTAGCGGGGGCAGCTCCTACAATGAGCAGTTCTTC
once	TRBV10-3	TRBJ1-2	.	CAISDTEVANYGYTF	TGTGCCATCAGTGACACGGAGGTTGCTAACTATGGCTACACCTTC
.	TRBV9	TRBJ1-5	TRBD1	CASSPSTGGFQPQHF	TGTGCCAGCAGCCCCTCGACAGGGGGCTTTCAGCCCCAGCATTTT
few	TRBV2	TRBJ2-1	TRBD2	CASSLISGREDEQFF	TGTGCCAGCAGCCTAATTAGCGGGAGGGAAGATGAGCAGTTCTTC
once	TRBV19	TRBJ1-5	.	CASSIDSGPGNQPQHF	TGTGCCAGTAGTATAGATTCGGGTCCGGGAAATCAGCCCCAGCATTTT
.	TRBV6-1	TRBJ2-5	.	CASSVSISQAQYF	TGTGCCAGCAGTGTATCGATTTCCCAGGCCCAGTACTTC
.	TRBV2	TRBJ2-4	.	CASRTQTGLVGIQYF	TGTGCCAGCAGGACACAAACAGGGCTGGTGGGCATTCAGTACTTC
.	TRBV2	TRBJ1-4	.	CASRLKANEKLFF	TGTGCCAGCCGACTAAAGGCTAATGAAAAACTGTTTTTT
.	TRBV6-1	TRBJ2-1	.	CASSEVGREQFF	TGTGCCAGCAGTGAAGTGGGGCGGGAGCAGTTCTTC
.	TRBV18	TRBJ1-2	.	CASSPDRVYGYTF	TGTGCCAGCTCACCAGACAGAGTTTATGGCTACACCTTC
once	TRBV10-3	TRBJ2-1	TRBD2	CAIGQATSGTNEQFF	TGTGCCATCGGACAGGCGACTAGCGGGACCAATGAGCAGTTCTTC
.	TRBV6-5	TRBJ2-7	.	CASSSGVSSYEQYF	TGTGCCAGCAGTTCGGGAGTTAGTTCCTACGAGCAGTACTTC
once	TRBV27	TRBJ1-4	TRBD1	CASSFRSGTGVEKLFF	TGTGCCAGCAGTTTCAGATCCGGGACAGGGGTAGAAAAACTGTTTTTT
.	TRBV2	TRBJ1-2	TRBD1	CASSEATGFYGYTF	TGTGCCAGCAGCGAAGCGACAGGGTTTTATGGCTACACCTTC
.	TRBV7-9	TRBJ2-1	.	CASSAPSRGAPHNEQFF	TGTGCCAGCAGCGCGCCCTCTCGGGGGGCGCCCCACAATGAGCAGTTCTTC
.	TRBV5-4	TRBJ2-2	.	CASSLAGLNTGELFF	TGTGCCAGCAGCTTAGCGGGCCTAAACACCGGGGAGCTGTTTTTT
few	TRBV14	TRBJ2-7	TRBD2	CASSRVGGRPGAEQYF	TGTGCCAGCAGCCGGGTCGGCGGGAGGCCGGGGGCCGAGCAGTACTTC
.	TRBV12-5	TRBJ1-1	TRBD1	CASGQTGGTEAFF	TGTGCTAGTGGCCAGACAGGGGGCACTGAAGCTTTCTTT
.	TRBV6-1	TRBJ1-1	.	CASSGNQGSTEAFF	TGTGCCAGCAGTGGGAACCAGGGGAGCACTGAAGCTTTCTTT
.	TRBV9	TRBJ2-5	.	CASSVGVGAIGQETQYF	TGTGCCAGCAGCGTAGGGGTGGGGGCCATTGGGCAAGAGACCCAGTACTTC
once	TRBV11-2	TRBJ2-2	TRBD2	CASSFLLAENTGELFF	TGTGCCAGCAGCTTTCTACTAGCGGAAAACACCGGGGAGCTGTTTTTT
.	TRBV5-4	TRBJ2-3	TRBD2	CASSLEERLAGADTQYF	TGTGCCAGCAGCTTAGAGGAGAGGCTAGCGGGAGCAGATACGCAGTATTTT
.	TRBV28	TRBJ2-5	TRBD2	CASRIRGLAGGETQYF	TGTGCCAGCAGGATTAGGGGACTAGCGGGAGGAGAGACCCAGTACTTC
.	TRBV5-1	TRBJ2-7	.	CASSLGIGTGYSYEQYF	TGCGCCAGCAGCTTGGGAATAGGGACTGGTTATTCCTACGAGCAGTACTTC